The clone carrying this T cell receptor beta chain has a count of ten or more. This record belongs to a study of T-cell reconstitution after alpha-beta-depleted transplantation in children. Unique molecular identifiers were used to barcode this TCRbeta library. TCRdb re-called the PCR reads with MiXCR, one entry per CDR3 protein. The table lists about 480,000 distinct CDR3 sequences, around 12% of them singletons. The V end was cut by 4 bases, the J end by 11 bases, with 13 bases between. Per germline, CDR1 SGHRS and CDR2 YFSETQ. The CDR3 totals 13 residues. This specimen was PBMCs from the stem cell graft donor, taken from the stem cell graft. The V call is TRBV5-1, the J call TRBJ2-6; D perhaps matches TRBD1 (5 bases). The clonotype originates from a human donor who donated a stem cell graft to a child with combined immunodeficiency. CDR3 sequence: CASSIDSFDVLTF. CDR3 coding DNA: TGCGCCAGCAGCATCGACAGTTTTGACGTCCTGACTTTC.